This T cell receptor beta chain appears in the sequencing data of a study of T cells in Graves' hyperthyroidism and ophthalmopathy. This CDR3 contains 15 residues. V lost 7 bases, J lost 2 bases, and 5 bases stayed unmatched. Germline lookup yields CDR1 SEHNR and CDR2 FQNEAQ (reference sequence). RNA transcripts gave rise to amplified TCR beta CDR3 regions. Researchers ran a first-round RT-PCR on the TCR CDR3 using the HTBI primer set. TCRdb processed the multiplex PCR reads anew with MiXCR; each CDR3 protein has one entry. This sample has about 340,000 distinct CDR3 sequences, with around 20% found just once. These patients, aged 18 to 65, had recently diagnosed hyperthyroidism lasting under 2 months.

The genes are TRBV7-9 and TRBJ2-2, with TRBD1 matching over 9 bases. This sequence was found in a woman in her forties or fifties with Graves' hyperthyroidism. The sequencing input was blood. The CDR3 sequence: CASMTGQGNTGELFF. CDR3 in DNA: TGTGCCAGCATGACGGGACAGGGTAACACCGGGGAGCTGTTTTTT.